This T cell receptor (beta chain) was recovered during a study of shared clonotypes between healthy human individuals. Study details: Researchers assigned three CD4 naive, three CD4 memory, two CD8 naive and one CD8 memory plate to each donor. General observations from the study: Specimens sampled were limited to blood, with tissue repertoires likely differing.

About this clone: The antigen is undetermined.

The protocol was immunoSEQ multiplex PCR, while the TCRdb copy is restricted to in-frame clones and leaves out a portion. The repertoire includes roughly 2 million clones, 95% of them detected once, and about 0.13% sits in the top ten. A CD45RA-negative memory subset and a CD45RA+ naive subset were separated from the CD4+ cells. The CDR3 spans 14 residues. The germline V gene has CDR1 LGHNA and CDR2 YNFKEQ. V gave up 0 bases and J gave up 4 bases, with 9 bases separating them. The gene calls are TRBV4-2 and TRBJ2-5; tentatively, D is TRBD1 or TRBD2 (5 bases each). The clonotype was recovered from a man aged 18 to 30 in good health. The sample consisted of naive CD4+ T cells sorted from blood. Subset denoted: CD45RA+ positively selected. The CDR3 sequence: CASSQETEGETQYF. Written as DNA, the CDR3 is TGTGCCAGCAGCCAAGAGACAGAGGGAGAGACCCAGTACTTC.